The rows below give T cell receptor beta chains drawn from one sample of a study of shared clonotypes between healthy human individuals. Method: immunoSEQ multiplex PCR; TCRdb's copy keeps in-frame clones and lacks some. The sample includes 900,000 to 1,200,000 clones, 75% to 85% of them seen just once. Sequencing was performed on memory CD4+ T cells from PBMCs. Receptors were obtained from a man aged 18 to 29 in good health. Some clones in this sample may be carry-over from other donors' samples. The CDR3 runs from the conserved cysteine through the conserved F or W. Each record gives: J gene, V gene, D gene, clone size, CDR3 protein, CDR3 DNA. The D gene is left open where the match is weak. Only some rows state a clone size, as once, few, many or a class for expanded clones.

>TRBJ2-5|TRBV7-2|NA|NA
CASSYNSGRAGETQYF
TGTGCCAGCAGTTACAACTCAGGGAGAGCGGGAGAGACCCAGTACTTC
>TRBJ2-1|TRBV20-1|NA|NA
CSRPRGSEQFF
TGCAGTCGGCCGAGAGGGAGTGAGCAGTTCTTC
>TRBJ2-7|TRBV27|NA|NA
CASSPITETPKAYEQYF
TGTGCCAGCAGTCCCATCACCGAGACACCGAAAGCTTACGAGCAGTACTTC
>TRBJ2-7|TRBV28|NA|NA
CASSPQVTYEQYF
TGTGCCAGCAGTCCCCAGGTTACCTACGAGCAGTACTTC
>TRBJ2-7|TRBV7-8|TRBD1|NA
CASSSGDRGTHEQYF
TGTGCCAGCAGCTCCGGGGACAGGGGGACCCACGAGCAGTACTTC
>TRBJ2-4|TRBV18|NA|once
CASSPSLDPNIQYF
TGTGCCAGCTCACCAAGCCTTGACCCAAACATTCAGTACTTC
>TRBJ2-2|TRBV29-1|NA|NA
CSVSYQAVVNTGELFF
TGCAGCGTCTCATACCAAGCGGTAGTAAACACCGGGGAGCTGTTTTTT
>TRBJ1-3|TRBV25-1|NA|NA
CASSDSDSISGNTIYF
TGTGCCAGCAGTGACTCGGACAGCATCTCTGGAAACACCATATATTTT
>TRBJ1-1|TRBV29-1|NA|NA
CSVGRGNTEAFF
TGCAGCGTTGGGCGGGGAAACACTGAAGCTTTCTTT
>TRBJ2-3|TRBV14|NA|NA
CASSQLGRDTQYF
TGTGCCAGCAGCCAACTTGGTAGGGATACGCAGTATTTT
>TRBJ2-2|TRBV6-5|NA|once
CASSRGGLPAGELFF
TGTGCCAGCAGTCGGGGCGGGCTCCCCGCCGGGGAGCTGTTTTTT
>TRBJ1-2|TRBV6-5|NA|NA
CASSYHEGGYTF
TGTGCCAGCAGTTACCATGAGGGAGGCTACACCTTC
>TRBJ2-5|TRBV4-3|TRBD2|once
CASSQERIAGAPREETQYF
TGCGCCAGCAGCCAAGAGCGAATAGCGGGAGCTCCTCGAGAAGAGACCCAGTACTTC
>TRBJ2-7|TRBV2|NA|NA
CASTKVLVEYEQYF
TGTGCCAGCACCAAGGTACTAGTAGAGTACGAGCAGTACTTC
>TRBJ1-5|TRBV7-2|TRBD1|few
CASSTRTGGYQPQHF
TGTGCCAGCAGCACCAGGACAGGGGGGTATCAGCCCCAGCATTTT
>TRBJ2-7|TRBV5-6|NA|NA
CASSPDYPLGLVEQYF
TGTGCCAGCAGCCCCGACTACCCCCTAGGTCTGGTCGAGCAGTACTTC
>TRBJ2-7|TRBV6-5|TRBD2|NA
CASSYGTMSSYEQYF
TGTGCCAGCAGTTACGGGACTATGAGCTCCTACGAGCAGTACTTC
>TRBJ1-2|TRBV7-2|TRBD1|few
CASSWGQASPVGYTF
TGTGCCAGCAGTTGGGGACAGGCAAGCCCTGTGGGCTACACCTTC
>TRBJ1-2|TRBV27|NA|NA
CASSLSAGPLDGYTF
TGTGCCAGCAGTTTATCGGCCGGGCCCCTTGATGGCTACACCTTC
>TRBJ1-5|TRBV7-2|NA|NA
CASSLDPGAQPQHF
TGTGCCAGCAGCTTAGATCCAGGGGCTCAGCCCCAGCATTTT
>TRBJ1-4|TRBV28|NA|once
CASSFGGRTEKLFF
TGTGCCAGCAGTTTCGGGGGGCGGACTGAAAAACTGTTTTTT
>TRBJ2-1|TRBV19|NA|NA
CASSSSAYNEQFF
TGTGCCAGTAGTAGTTCGGCCTACAATGAGCAGTTCTTC
>TRBJ1-2|TRBV28|TRBD1|NA
CAGRDSLNYGYTF
TGTGCCGGACGGGACAGCCTTAACTATGGCTACACCTTC
>TRBJ2-7|TRBV12-2|NA|NA
CASRLSPAENYEQYF
TGTGCAAGTCGCTTATCCCCAGCGGAGAACTACGAGCAGTACTTC
>TRBJ1-2|TRBV7-9|NA|NA
CASSLGAGREVGGYTF
TGTGCCAGCAGCTTAGGGGCCGGTCGGGAGGTCGGAGGCTACACCTTC
>TRBJ2-1|TRBV28|NA|NA
CASRTHSEQFF
TGTGCCAGCAGGACTCACTCGGAGCAGTTCTTC
>TRBJ1-1|TRBV18|NA|NA
CASSPLGGNTEAFF
TGTGCCAGCTCACCACTCGGGGGAAACACTGAAGCTTTCTTT
>TRBJ1-4|TRBV5-6|TRBD1|once
CASSVRTGAGEKLFF
TGTGCCAGCAGCGTAAGGACAGGGGCGGGTGAAAAACTGTTTTTT
>TRBJ2-7|TRBV28|NA|once
CASSPLREDALEQYF
TGTGCCAGCAGTCCCCTCCGGGAAGACGCCTTAGAGCAGTACTTC
>TRBJ1-2|TRBV30|TRBD1|NA
CAWSAIITGVYGYTF
TGTGCCTGGAGTGCAATCATCACAGGGGTCTATGGCTACACCTTC
>TRBJ1-5|TRBV15|NA|NA
CATSRGVDQPQHF
TGTGCCACCAGCAGAGGGGTAGATCAGCCCCAGCATTTT
>TRBJ2-7|TRBV11-2|NA|NA
CASSLSRPSYEQYF
TGTGCCAGCAGCTTAAGCAGGCCTTCCTACGAGCAGTACTTC
>TRBJ2-5|TRBV6-6|NA|NA
CASLSTGSFETQYF
TGTGCCAGCCTCAGTACAGGGTCGTTTGAGACCCAGTACTTC
>TRBJ2-7|TRBV19|TRBD2|NA
CASSEAGAGEQYF
TGTGCCAGTAGTGAAGCGGGAGCGGGCGAGCAGTACTTC
>TRBJ2-5|TRBV11-2|TRBD2|NA
CASSLLIAGLQETQYF
TGTGCCAGCAGCTTACTAATAGCGGGGTTACAAGAGACCCAGTACTTC
>TRBJ2-2|TRBV9|NA|NA
CASSVSPLASSTGELFF
TGTGCCAGCAGCGTATCCCCACTAGCCTCGAGCACCGGGGAGCTGTTTTTT
>TRBJ2-5|TRBV2|TRBD2|few
CASSGLAWRETQYF
TGTGCCAGCAGCGGACTAGCGTGGAGGGAGACCCAGTACTTC